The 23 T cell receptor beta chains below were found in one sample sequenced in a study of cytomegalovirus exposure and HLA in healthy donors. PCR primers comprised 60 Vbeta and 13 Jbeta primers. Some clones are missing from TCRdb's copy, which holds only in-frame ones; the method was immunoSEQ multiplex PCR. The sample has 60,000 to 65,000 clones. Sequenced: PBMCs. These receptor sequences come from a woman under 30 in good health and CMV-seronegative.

The CDR3 here is CASSLGTVQTGELFF. CDR3 bases: TGCGCCAGCAGCCTTGGGACAGTTCAGACCGGGGAGCTGTTTTTT. This sequence joins TRBV5-1 and TRBJ2-2; 7 bases line up with TRBD1. This CDR3 is 15 amino acids long. Unmatched junction bases numbered 8, after V lost 4 bases and J lost 5 bases. Germline-derived CDR1 and CDR2 are SGHRS and YFSETQ.

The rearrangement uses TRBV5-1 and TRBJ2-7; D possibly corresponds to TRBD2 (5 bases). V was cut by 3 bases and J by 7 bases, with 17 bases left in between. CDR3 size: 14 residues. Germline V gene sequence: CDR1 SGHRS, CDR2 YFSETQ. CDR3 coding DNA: TGCGCCAGCAGCTGGCGGGTCCCACCCTCGGAGCAGTACTTC. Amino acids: CASSWRVPPSEQYF.

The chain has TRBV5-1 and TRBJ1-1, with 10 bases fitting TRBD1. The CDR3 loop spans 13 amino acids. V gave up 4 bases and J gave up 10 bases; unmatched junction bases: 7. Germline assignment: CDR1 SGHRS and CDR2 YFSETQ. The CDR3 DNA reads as TGCGCCAGCAGCCCCGACAGGGGGCTTGGAGCTTTCTTT. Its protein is CASSPDRGLGAFF.

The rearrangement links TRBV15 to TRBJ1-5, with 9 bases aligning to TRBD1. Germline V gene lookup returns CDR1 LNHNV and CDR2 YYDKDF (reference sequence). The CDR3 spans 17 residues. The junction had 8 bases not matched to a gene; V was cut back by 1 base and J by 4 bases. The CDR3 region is CATSRAALTGGNQPQHF. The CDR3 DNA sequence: TGTGCCACCAGCAGAGCCGCCCTGACAGGGGGAAATCAGCCCCAGCATTTT. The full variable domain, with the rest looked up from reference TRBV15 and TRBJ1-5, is DAMVIQNPRYQVTQFGKPVTLSCSQTLNHNVMYWYQQKSSQAPKLLFHYYDKDFNNEADTPDNFQSRRPNTSFCFLDIRSPGLGDTAMYLCATSRAALTGGNQPQHFGDGTRLSIL.

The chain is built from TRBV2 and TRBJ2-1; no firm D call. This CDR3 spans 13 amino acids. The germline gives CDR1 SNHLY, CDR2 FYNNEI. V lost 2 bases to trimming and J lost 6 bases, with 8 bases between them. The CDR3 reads CASSERSGNEQFF. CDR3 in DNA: TGTGCCAGCAGTGAAAGATCGGGCAATGAGCAGTTCTTC.

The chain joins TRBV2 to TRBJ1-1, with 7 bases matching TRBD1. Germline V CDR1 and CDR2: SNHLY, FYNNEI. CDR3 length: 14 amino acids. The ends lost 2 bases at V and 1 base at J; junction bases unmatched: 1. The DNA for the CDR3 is TGTGCCAGCAGTGAACAGGGGGGGAACACTGAAGCTTTCTTT. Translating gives CASSEQGGNTEAFF. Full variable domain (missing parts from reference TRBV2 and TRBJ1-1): EPEVTQTPSHQVTQMGQEVILRCVPISNHLYFYWYRQILGQKVEFLVSFYNNEISEKSEIFDDQFSVERPDGSNFTLKIRSTKLEDSAMYFCASSEQGGNTEAFFGQGTRLTVV.

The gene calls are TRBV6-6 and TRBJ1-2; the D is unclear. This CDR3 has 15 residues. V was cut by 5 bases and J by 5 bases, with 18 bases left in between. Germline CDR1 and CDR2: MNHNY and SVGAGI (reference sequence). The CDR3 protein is CASSRWAGLTYGYTF. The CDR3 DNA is TGTGCCAGCAGTAGATGGGCCGGTTTGACGTATGGCTACACCTTC.

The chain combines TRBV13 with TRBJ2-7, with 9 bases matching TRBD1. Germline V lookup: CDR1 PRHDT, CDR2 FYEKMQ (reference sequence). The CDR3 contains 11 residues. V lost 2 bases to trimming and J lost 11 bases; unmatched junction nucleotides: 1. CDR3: CASSLTGGKYF. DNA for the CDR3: TGTGCCAGCAGCTTAACAGGGGGCAAGTACTTC.

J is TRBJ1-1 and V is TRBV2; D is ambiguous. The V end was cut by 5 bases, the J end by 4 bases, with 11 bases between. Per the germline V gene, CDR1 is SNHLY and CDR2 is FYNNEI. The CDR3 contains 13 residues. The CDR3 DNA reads TGTGCCAGCAGTCTGGCGCGAGGCACTGAAGCTTTCTTT. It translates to CASSLARGTEAFF.

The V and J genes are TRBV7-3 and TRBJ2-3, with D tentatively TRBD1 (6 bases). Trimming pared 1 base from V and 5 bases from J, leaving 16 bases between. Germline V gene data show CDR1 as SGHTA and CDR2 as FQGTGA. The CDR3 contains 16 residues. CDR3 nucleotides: TGTGCCAGCAGCTTAAGGGCAGGGGCCACGGGAGATACGCAGTATTTT. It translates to CASSLRAGATGDTQYF. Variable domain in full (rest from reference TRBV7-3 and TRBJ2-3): GAGVSQTPSNKVTEKGKYVELRCDPISGHTALYWYRQSLGQGPEFLIYFQGTGAADDSGLPNDRFFAVRPEGSVSTLKIQRTERGDSAVYLCASSLRAGATGDTQYFGPGTRLTVL.

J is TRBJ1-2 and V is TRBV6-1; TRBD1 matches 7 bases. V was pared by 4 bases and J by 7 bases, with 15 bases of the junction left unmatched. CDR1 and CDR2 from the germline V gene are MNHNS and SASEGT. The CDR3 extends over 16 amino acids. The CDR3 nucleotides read TGTGCCAGCAGTGTAGGGACAGCAAACTCTCTAGGTGGCTACACCTTC. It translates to CASSVGTANSLGGYTF.

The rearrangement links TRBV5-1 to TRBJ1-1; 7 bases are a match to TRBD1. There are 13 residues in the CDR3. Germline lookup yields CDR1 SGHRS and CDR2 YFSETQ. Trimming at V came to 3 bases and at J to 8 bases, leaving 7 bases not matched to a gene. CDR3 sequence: CASSSPGQREAFF. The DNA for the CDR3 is TGCGCCAGCAGCTCACCGGGACAGAGGGAAGCTTTCTTT.

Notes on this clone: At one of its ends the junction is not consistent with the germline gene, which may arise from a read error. CDR3 sequence reads: CASSVAGQGPTSDGYTF. The CDR3 DNA reads TGTGCCAGCAGCGTAGCGGGACAGGGGCCTACATCGGATGGCTACACCTTC. The rearrangement uses TRBV7-9 and TRBJ1-2; 10 nucleotides match TRBD1. The CDR3 spans 17 residues. Germline V gene sequence: CDR1 SEHNR, CDR2 FQNEAQ (reference sequence).

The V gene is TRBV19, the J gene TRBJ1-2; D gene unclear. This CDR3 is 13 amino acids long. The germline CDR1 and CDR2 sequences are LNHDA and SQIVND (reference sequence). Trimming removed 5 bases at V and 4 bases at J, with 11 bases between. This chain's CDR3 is CASSYSGFYGYTF. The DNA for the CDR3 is TGTGCCAGTAGTTACTCAGGTTTCTATGGCTACACCTTC. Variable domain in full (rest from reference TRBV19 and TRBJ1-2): DGGITQSPKYLFRKEGQNVTLSCEQNLNHDAMYWYRQDPGQGLRLIYYSQIVNDFQKGDIAEGYSVSREKKESFPLTVTSAQKNPTAFYLCASSYSGFYGYTFGSGTRLTVV.

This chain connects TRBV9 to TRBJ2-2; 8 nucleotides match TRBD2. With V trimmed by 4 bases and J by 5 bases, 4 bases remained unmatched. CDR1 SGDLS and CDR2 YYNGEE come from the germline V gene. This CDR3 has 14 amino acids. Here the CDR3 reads CASSPGGSTGELFF. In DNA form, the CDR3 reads TGTGCCAGCAGCCCGGGAGGGTCGACCGGGGAGCTGTTTTTT.

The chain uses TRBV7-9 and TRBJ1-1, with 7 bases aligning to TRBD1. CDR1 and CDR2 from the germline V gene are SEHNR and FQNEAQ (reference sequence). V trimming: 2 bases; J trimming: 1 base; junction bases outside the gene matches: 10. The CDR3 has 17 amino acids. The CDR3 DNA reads TGTGCCAGCAGCTTACGGGTTACAGGGGTAAGGAACACTGAAGCTTTCTTT. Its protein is CASSLRVTGVRNTEAFF.

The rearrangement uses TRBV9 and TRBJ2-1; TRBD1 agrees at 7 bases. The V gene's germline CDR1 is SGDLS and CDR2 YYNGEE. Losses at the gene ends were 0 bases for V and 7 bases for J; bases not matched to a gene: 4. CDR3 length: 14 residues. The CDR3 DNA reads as TGTGCCAGCAGCGTAGCAGGGACAGCGAATGAGCAGTTCTTC. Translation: CASSVAGTANEQFF.

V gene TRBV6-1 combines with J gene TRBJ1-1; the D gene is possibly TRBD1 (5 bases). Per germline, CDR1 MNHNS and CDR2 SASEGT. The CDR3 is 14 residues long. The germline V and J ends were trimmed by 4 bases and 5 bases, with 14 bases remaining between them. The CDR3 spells CASSVARVGTEAFF. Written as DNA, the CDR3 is TGTGCCAGCAGTGTGGCCAGGGTAGGAACTGAAGCTTTCTTT.

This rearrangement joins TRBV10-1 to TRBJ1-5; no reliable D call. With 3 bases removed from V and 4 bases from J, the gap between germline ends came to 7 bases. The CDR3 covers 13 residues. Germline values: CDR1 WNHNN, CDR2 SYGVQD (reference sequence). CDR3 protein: CASSDSPNQPQHF. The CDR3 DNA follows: TGCGCCAGCAGTGATTCCCCGAATCAGCCCCAGCATTTT.

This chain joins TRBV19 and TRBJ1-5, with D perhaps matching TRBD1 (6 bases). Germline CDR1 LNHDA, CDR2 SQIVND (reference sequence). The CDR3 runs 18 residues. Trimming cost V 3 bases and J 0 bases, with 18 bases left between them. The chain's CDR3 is CASSIRATGFYSNQPQHF. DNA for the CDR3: TGTGCCAGTAGTATTCGCGCGACAGGTTTCTATAGCAATCAGCCCCAGCATTTT. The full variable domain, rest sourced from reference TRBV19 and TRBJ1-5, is DGGITQSPKYLFRKEGQNVTLSCEQNLNHDAMYWYRQDPGQGLRLIYYSQIVNDFQKGDIAEGYSVSREKKESFPLTVTSAQKNPTAFYLCASSIRATGFYSNQPQHFGDGTRLSIL.

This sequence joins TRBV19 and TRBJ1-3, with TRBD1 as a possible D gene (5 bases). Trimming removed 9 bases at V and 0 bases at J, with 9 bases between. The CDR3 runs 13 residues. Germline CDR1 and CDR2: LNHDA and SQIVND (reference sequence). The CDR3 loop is CASVRASGNTIYF. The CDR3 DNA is TGTGCCAGCGTCAGGGCCTCTGGAAACACCATATATTTT.

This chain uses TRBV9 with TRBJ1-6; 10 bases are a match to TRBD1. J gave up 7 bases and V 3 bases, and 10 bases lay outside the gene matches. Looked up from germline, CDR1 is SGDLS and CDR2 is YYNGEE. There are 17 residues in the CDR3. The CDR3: CASSAAIGQGVNSPLHF. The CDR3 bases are TGTGCCAGCAGCGCCGCAATCGGACAGGGGGTGAATTCACCCCTCCACTTT.

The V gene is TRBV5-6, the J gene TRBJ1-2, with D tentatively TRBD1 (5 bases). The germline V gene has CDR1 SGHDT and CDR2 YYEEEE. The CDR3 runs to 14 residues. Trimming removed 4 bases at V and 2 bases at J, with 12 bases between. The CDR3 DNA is TGTGCCAGCAGCCTTCTGACAGAAAACTATGGCTACACCTTC. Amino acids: CASSLLTENYGYTF.